This T cell receptor beta chain was obtained from a study of blood T cells in healthy people across ages. A second PCR of 7 to 11 cycles used a sample-barcoded 5' primer and a J-beta primer mix. One entry per CDR3 protein results from TCRdb running MiXCR on the 5' RACE reads. The sample contains 700,000 to 900,000 distinct CDR3 sequences, about 53% of which appear only once. This clonotype was seen a handful of times. The trim removed 4 bases at V and 2 bases at J, leaving 7 bases unmatched. The CDR3 runs to 15 residues. Per germline, CDR1 SGHRS and CDR2 YFSETQ. Material: blood. V gene TRBV5-1 combines with J gene TRBJ2-7; 9 bases are shared with TRBD1. The TCR was taken from a man aged 80 or over in good health. The CDR3 DNA follows: TGCGCCAGCAGCACCGGGACAGGGATGACCTACGAGCAGTACTTC. Translation: CASSTGTGMTYEQYF.